The 2 T cell receptor beta chains given below trace back to one sample, sequenced in a study of shared clonotypes between healthy human individuals (dated by TCRdb to about 2020). CD8 naive samples were CD45RO-negative cells positively selected for CCR7, giving a CD45RA+CCR7+ population that excluded TemRA cells. The method behind the library was the immunoSEQ multiplex PCR assay. TCRdb took this table from immuneACCESS and kept in-frame rearrangements with V and J called. Such tables lack part of the clones; where checked against another copy, unresolved V genes explain under half of the gap, and the rest is unexplained. The sample records about 820,000 clones, around 92% of which are singletons. The ten largest clonotypes hold more than 20% of the sample. The sequenced sample consisted of naive CD8+ T cells sorted from blood. The intended sense of this specimen's cell subset or site label: CD45RA+CCR7+. These receptor sequences come from a man between 25 and 39 years old in good health.

The chain joins TRBV19 to TRBJ2-7, with 7 bases that match TRBD1. Germline V gene lookup returns CDR1 LNHDA and CDR2 SQIVND (reference sequence). This CDR3 has 14 residues. V dropped 5 bases and J dropped 4; count of bases not matched to a gene: 8. The CDR3 DNA reads as TGTGCCAGTAGTTTAACTGGGACAGCTTACGAGCAGTACTTC. Translated, it gives CASSLTGTAYEQYF.

The chain links TRBV27 to TRBJ1-5, with 9 bases fitting TRBD1. Looked up from germline, CDR1 is MNHEY and CDR2 is SMNVEV (reference sequence). The J segment lost 3 bases and the V segment lost 6 bases, leaving 3 bases of the junction unmatched. The CDR3 is 14 residues long. The CDR3 region has the DNA TGTGCCAGCAGCTGGACAGGGGACAATCAGCCCCAGCATTTT. This translates into CASSWTGDNQPQHF.